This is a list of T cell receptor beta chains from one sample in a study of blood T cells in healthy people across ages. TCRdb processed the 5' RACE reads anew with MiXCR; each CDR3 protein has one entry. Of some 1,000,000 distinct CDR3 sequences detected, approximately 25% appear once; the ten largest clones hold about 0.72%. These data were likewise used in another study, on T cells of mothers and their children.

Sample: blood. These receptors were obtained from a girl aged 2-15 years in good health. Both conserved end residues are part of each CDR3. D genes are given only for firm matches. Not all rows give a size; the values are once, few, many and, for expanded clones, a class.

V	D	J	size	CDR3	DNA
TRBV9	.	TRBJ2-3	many	CASNLDSTDTQYF	TGTGCCAGCAACTTGGACAGCACAGATACGCAGTATTTT
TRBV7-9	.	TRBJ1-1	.	CASSSSYAGGDTEAFF	TGTGCCAGCAGCTCGTCTTACGCGGGGGGAGACACTGAAGCTTTCTTT
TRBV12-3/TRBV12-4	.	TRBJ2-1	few	CASRVSNSRPGEQFF	TGTGCCAGCAGGGTCTCGAACTCCAGGCCAGGTGAGCAGTTCTTC
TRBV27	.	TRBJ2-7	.	CASGLDPGQSYEQYF	TGTGCCAGCGGATTGGACCCGGGGCAGTCCTACGAGCAGTACTTC
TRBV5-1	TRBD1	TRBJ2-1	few	CASSFGTDYEQFF	TGCGCCAGCAGCTTCGGGACAGATTATGAGCAGTTCTTC
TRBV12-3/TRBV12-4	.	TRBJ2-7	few	CASTSSNRAHYEQYF	TGTGCCAGCACAAGTTCAAACAGGGCTCACTACGAGCAGTACTTC
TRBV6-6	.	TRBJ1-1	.	CASRPTGMNTEAFF	TGTGCCAGCAGACCAACAGGGATGAACACTGAAGCTTTCTTT
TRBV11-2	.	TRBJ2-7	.	CASSLDQFSYEQYF	TGTGCCAGCAGCTTAGATCAGTTCTCCTACGAGCAGTACTTC
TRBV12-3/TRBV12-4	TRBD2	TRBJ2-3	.	CASSLAGAKDTQYF	TGTGCCAGCAGCCTAGCGGGAGCGAAAGATACGCAGTATTTT
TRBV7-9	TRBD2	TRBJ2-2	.	CASSLVPLAGGSTGELFF	TGTGCCAGCAGCTTAGTACCCCTAGCGGGAGGAAGCACCGGGGAGCTGTTTTTT
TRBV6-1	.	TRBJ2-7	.	CASSEVGDYEQYF	TGTGCCAGCAGTGAAGTCGGCGACTACGAGCAGTACTTC
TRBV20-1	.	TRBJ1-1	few	CSANQGGRTEAFF	TGCAGTGCTAATCAGGGAGGTAGGACTGAAGCTTTCTTT
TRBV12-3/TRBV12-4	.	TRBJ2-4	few	CASSLRLWAKNIQYF	TGTGCCAGCAGTTTACGGCTTTGGGCCAAAAACATTCAGTACTTC
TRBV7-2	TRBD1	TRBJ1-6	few	CASSLEGGNSPLHF	TGTGCCAGCAGCTTAGAAGGGGGCAATTCACCCCTCCACTTT
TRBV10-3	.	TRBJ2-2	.	CAHQANTGELFF	TGTGCCCACCAGGCGAACACCGGGGAGCTGTTTTTT
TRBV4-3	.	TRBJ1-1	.	CASSQDRVGPLNTEAFF	TGCGCCAGCAGCCAAGATCGGGTAGGCCCCCTAAACACTGAAGCTTTCTTT
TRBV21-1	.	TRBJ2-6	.	CASSEGVSDGTDFSGANVLTF	TGTGCCAGCAGCGAAGGGGTTTCCGATGGGACAGATTTCTCTGGGGCCAACGTCCTGACTTTC
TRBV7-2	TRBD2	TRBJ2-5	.	CASSSLWGLAGQQETQYF	TGTGCCAGCAGCTCCCTTTGGGGACTAGCGGGGCAACAAGAGACCCAGTACTTC
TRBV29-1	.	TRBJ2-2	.	CSARQANTGELFF	TGCAGCGCTCGACAGGCTAACACCGGGGAGCTGTTTTTT